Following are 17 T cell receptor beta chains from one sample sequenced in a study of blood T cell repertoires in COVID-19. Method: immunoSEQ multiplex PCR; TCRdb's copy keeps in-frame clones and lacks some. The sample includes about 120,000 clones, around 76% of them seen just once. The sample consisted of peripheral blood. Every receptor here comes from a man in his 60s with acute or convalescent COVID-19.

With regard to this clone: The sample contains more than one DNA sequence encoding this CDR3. CDR3 protein: CATSGTGGNTEAFF. The CDR3 nucleotides are TGTGCCACCAGTGGGACAGGGGGAAACACTGAAGCTTTCTTT. This chain joins TRBV24-1 and TRBJ1-1; 10 bases match TRBD1. Germline V gene lookup returns CDR1 KGHDR and CDR2 SFDVKD. This CDR3 has 14 residues. V shed 5 bases, J shed 2 bases, and the junction held 1 base outside the gene matches.

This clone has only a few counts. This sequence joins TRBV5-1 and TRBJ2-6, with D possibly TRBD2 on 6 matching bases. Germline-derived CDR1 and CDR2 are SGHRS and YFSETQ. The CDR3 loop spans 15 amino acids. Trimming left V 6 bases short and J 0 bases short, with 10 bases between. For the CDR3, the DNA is TGCGCCAGCATGTTCGGGGGCTCTGGGGCCAACGTCCTGACTTTC. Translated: CASMFGGSGANVLTF.

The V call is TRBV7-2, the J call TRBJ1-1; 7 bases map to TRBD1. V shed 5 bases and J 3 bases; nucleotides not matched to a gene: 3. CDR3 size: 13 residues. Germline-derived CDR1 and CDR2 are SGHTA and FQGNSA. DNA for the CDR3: TGTGCCAGCAGCCCGCAGGGGGACACTGAAGCTTTCTTT. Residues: CASSPQGDTEAFF.

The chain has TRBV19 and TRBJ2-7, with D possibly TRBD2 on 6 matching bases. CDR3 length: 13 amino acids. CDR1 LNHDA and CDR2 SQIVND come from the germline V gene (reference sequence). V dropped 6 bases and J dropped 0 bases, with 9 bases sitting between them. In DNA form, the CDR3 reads TGTGCCAGTAGGGACGGGAGCTCCTACGAGCAGTACTTC. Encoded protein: CASRDGSSYEQYF. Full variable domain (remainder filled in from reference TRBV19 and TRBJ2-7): DGGITQSPKYLFRKEGQNVTLSCEQNLNHDAMYWYRQDPGQGLRLIYYSQIVNDFQKGDIAEGYSVSREKKESFPLTVTSAQKNPTAFYLCASRDGSSYEQYFGPGTRLTVT.

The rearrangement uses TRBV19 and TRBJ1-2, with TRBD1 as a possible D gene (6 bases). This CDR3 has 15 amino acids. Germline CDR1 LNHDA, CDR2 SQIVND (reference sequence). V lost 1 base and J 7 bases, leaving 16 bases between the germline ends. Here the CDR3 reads CASSIGRGGFRGYTF. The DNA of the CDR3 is TGTGCCAGTAGTATAGGGAGAGGGGGTTTTCGTGGCTACACCTTC.

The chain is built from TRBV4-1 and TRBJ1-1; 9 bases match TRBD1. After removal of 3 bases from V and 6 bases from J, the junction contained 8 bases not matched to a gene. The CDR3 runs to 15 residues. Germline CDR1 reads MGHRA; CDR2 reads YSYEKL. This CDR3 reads CASSHPDRGVAEAFF. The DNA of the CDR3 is TGCGCCAGCAGCCACCCGGACAGGGGAGTAGCTGAAGCTTTCTTT.

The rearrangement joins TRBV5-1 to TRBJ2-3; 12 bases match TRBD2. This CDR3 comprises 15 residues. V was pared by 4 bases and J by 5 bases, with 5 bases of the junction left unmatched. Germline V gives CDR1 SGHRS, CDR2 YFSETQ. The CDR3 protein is CASSPGGLAGDTQYF. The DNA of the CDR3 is TGCGCCAGCAGCCCGGGGGGACTAGCGGGAGATACGCAGTATTTT.

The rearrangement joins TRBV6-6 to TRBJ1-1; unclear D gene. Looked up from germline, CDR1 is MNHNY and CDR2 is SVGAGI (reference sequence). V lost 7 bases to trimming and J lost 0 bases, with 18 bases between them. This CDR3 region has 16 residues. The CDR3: CASTSGRTSLNTEAFF. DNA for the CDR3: TGTGCCAGCACTTCGGGGAGGACCTCTTTGAACACTGAAGCTTTCTTT.

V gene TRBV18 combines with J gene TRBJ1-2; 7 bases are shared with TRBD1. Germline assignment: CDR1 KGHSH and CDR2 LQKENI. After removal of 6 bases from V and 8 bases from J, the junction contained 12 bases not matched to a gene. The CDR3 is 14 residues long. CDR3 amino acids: CASSIRTGREGYTF. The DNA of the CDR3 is TGTGCCAGCTCCATACGGACAGGCCGGGAGGGCTACACCTTC.

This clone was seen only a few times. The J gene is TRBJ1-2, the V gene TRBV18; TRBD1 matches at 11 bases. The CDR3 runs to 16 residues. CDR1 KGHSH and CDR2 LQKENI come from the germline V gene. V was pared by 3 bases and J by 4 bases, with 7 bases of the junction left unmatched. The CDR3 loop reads CASSPGQGAVSYGYTF. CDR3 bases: TGTGCCAGCTCACCTGGACAGGGGGCTGTTAGCTATGGCTACACCTTC.

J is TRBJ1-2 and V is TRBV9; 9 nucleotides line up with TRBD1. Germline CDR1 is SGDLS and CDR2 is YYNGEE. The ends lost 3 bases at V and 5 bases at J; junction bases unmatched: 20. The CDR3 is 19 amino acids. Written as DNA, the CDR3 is TGTGCCAGCAGCGACCGAAAACCGGGACAGGGAGAGGTGGGGTATGGCTACACCTTC. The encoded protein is CASSDRKPGQGEVGYGYTF. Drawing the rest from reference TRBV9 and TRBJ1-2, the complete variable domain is DSGVTQTPKHLITATGQRVTLRCSPRSGDLSVYWYQQSLDQGLQFLIQYYNGEERAKGNILERFSAQQFPDLHSELNLSSLELGDSALYFCASSDRKPGQGEVGYGYTFGSGTRLTVV.

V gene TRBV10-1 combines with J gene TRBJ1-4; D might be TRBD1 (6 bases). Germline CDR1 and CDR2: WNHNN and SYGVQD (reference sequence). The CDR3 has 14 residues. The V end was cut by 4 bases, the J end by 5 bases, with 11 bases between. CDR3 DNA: TGCGCCAGCAGTGGGAACAGGGAGAATGAAAAACTGTTTTTT. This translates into CASSGNRENEKLFF.

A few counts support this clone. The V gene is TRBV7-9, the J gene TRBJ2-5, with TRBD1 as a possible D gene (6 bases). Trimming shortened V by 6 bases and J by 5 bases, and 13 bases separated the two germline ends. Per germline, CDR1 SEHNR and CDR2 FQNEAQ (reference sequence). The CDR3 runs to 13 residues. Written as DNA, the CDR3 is TGTGCCAGCAGTCCCCAGCAGGGGGAGACCCAGTACTTC. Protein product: CASSPQQGETQYF.

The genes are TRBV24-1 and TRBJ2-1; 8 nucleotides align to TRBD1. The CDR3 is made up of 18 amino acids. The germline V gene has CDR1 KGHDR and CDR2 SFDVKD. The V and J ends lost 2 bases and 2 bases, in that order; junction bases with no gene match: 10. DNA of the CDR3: TGTGCCACCAGTGATTCGACCCCAGGACAGGGAACCTACAATGAGCAGTTCTTC. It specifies CATSDSTPGQGTYNEQFF.

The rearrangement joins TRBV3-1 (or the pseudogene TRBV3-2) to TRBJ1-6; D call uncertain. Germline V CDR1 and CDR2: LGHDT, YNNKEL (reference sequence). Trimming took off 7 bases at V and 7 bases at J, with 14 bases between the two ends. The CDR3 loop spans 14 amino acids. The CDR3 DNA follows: TGTGCCAGCAACTACCGGGGTACAAATTCACCCCTCCACTTT. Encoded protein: CASNYRGTNSPLHF.

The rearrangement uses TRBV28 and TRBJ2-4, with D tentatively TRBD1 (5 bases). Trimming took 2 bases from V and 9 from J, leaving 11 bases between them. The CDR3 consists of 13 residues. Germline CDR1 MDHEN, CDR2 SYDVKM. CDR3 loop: CASSLGQGSIQYF. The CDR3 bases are TGTGCCAGCAGTTTAGGCCAGGGTTCCATTCAGTACTTC.

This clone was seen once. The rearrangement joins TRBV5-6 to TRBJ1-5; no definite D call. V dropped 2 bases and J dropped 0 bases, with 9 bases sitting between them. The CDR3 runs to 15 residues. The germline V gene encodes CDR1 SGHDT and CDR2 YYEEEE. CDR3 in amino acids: CASSLTGHSNQPQHF. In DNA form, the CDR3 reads TGTGCCAGCAGCTTAACTGGGCATAGCAATCAGCCCCAGCATTTT.